This TCR beta chain emerged from a study of cytomegalovirus exposure and HLA in healthy donors. Study-wide points: The listing of 150 or so TCR beta chains classed them as cytomegalovirus-associated.

The CDR3 contains 15 residues. Trimming left V 8 bases short and J 3 bases short, with 19 bases between. Germline assignment: CDR1 SEHNR and CDR2 FQNEAQ (reference sequence). The PCR had 60 Vbeta and 13 Jbeta primers. Data came from immunoSEQ multiplex PCR; TCRdb stores just in-frame clones and leaves some out. The sample lists about 93,000 clones; 78% were seen once. For this clone: Its antigen remains unidentified.

This TCR was sampled from a woman in her 40s in good health and CMV-seronegative. Sequenced: PBMCs. This sequence joins TRBV7-9 and TRBJ1-2; D unclear. The CDR3, as DNA: TGTGCCAGCGGCCGACGACTCGACGGTGACTATGGCTACACCTTC. Amino acid sequence: CASGRRLDGDYGYTF.